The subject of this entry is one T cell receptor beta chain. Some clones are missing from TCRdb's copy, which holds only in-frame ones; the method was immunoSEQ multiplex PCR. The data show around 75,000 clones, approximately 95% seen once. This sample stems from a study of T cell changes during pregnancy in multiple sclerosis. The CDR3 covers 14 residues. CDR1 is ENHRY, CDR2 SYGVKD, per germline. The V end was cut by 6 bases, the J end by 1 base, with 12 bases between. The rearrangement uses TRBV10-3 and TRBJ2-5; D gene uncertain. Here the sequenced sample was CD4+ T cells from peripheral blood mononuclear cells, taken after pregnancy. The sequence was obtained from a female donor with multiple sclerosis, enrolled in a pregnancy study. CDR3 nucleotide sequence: TGTGCCATCAGGGGCAGAGATATCCAAGAGACCCAGTACTTC. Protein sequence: CAIRGRDIQETQYF.